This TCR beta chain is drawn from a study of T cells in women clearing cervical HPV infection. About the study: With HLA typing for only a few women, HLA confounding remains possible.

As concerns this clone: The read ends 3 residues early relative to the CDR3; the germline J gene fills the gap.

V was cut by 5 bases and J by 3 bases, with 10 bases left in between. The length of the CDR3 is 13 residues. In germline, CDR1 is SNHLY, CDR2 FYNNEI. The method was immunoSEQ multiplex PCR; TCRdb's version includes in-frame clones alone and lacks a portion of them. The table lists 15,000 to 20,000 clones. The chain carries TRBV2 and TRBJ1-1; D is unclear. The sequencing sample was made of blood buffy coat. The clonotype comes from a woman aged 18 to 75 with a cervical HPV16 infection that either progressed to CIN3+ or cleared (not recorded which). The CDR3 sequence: CASSPERDTEAFF. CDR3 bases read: TGTGCCAGCAGTCCAGAGAGGGACACTGAA.